A selection of T cell receptor beta chains follows, all from one sample in a study of monozygotic twins with inflammatory bowel disease. Using the 5' RACE reads, TCRdb records one entry per CDR3 protein without DNA. The repertoire table contains 200,000 to 250,000 distinct CDR3 sequences. Sequencing used blood. All receptors derive from a human donor with ulcerative colitis or Crohn's disease, or a healthy co-twin of an affected twin (not recorded which). CDR3s include the opening cysteine and the closing phenylalanine or tryptophan. Clone size, where shown, is once, few, many, or a class for clones that have expanded.

V gene,clone size,J gene,CDR3 protein
TRBV5-1,.,TRBJ2-1,CASSQRLAEEGGYLEQFF
TRBV12-3/TRBV12-4,.,TRBJ2-5,CASSPTGGGETQYF
TRBV20-1,.,TRBJ1-2,CSASPDRGYYGYTF
TRBV20-1,.,TRBJ2-7,CSARGAGQATYEQYF
TRBV6-2/TRBV6-3,.,TRBJ2-7,CASSPAQKTYEQYF
TRBV5-1,.,TRBJ2-1,CASSPGGIPLGEQFF
TRBV15,.,TRBJ2-2,CATSRDPSGRTGELFF
TRBV7-3,.,TRBJ2-3,CASSSLAGGPNTQYF
TRBV27,.,TRBJ2-2,CASRPSQGANTGELFF
TRBV2,.,TRBJ2-6,CASSEQGAPGANVLTF
TRBV30,.,TRBJ1-2,CAWSPPGQGKGYTF
TRBV4-1,.,TRBJ1-6,CASSQDADLGYNSPLHF
TRBV5-1,medium-sized,TRBJ2-6,CASSSLLSGANVLTF
TRBV5-4,.,TRBJ1-1,CASSPGGSNTEAFF
TRBV5-1,.,TRBJ1-1,CASSFVARDRGKDTEAFF
TRBV20-1,.,TRBJ2-4,CSAPDRSLKNIQYF
TRBV3-1,.,TRBJ2-1,CASSQGGGRGVNEQFF
TRBV5-5,.,TRBJ1-2,CASSTGINYGYTF
TRBV28,.,TRBJ2-6,CASSSHRGPTRTF
TRBV11-1,.,TRBJ2-3,CASSTYSGRGTDTQYF
TRBV20-1,.,TRBJ2-2,CSARAPGELFF
TRBV7-2,.,TRBJ1-3,CASSFGQSQSSGNTIYF
TRBV5-1,.,TRBJ2-2,CASSSGGSSGSTGELFF
TRBV7-9,.,TRBJ2-1,CASSLPSAYNEQFF
TRBV9,.,TRBJ2-2,CASSVQGSNTGELFF
TRBV20-1,.,TRBJ1-1,CSAPGQSRTEAFF
TRBV7-9,.,TRBJ1-1,CASSFKQGGNTEAFF
TRBV12-3/TRBV12-4,.,TRBJ1-5,CASSLDPGLPGQPQHF
TRBV7-9,.,TRBJ1-1,CASSGGTRNTEAFF
TRBV12-3/TRBV12-4,.,TRBJ2-3,CASSRDVRARVTDTQYF
TRBV7-9,.,TRBJ1-2,CASSPDSYTIDGYTF
TRBV5-1,.,TRBJ2-1,CASSYASNNVYNEQFF
TRBV6-1,.,TRBJ2-7,CASSPTTSSYEQYF
TRBV18,.,TRBJ2-4,CASSPVSLAKNIQYF
TRBV11-2,.,TRBJ2-7,CASSLVVAASSYEQYF
TRBV12-3/TRBV12-4,.,TRBJ1-5,CASNPTGNSNQPQHF
TRBV29-1,.,TRBJ2-5,CSVEGLGVQETQYF
TRBV5-1,.,TRBJ1-2,CATSDWVRGSYTF
TRBV20-1,.,TRBJ1-6,CSARLVLTAQYNSPLHF
TRBV20-1,.,TRBJ2-1,CSAREPRGTYNEQFF
TRBV5-6,.,TRBJ2-1,CASSLGAGSSNEQFF
TRBV5-1,.,TRBJ2-7,CASSSTQGGYEQYF
TRBV25-1,.,TRBJ1-1,CASSEAGRTEAFF
TRBV5-1,.,TRBJ2-5,CASSPTDQTQYF
TRBV20-1,.,TRBJ2-1,CSARPYSSGNYNEQFF
TRBV10-3,.,TRBJ2-5,CAISESQETQYF
TRBV5-4,.,TRBJ2-1,CASRMGGVVSEQFF
TRBV12-3/TRBV12-4,.,TRBJ2-1,CASRLLPGPNNEQFF
TRBV12-3/TRBV12-4,.,TRBJ2-1,CDSSLRLAGLNEQFF
TRBV20-1,.,TRBJ2-7,CSAFLAGSYEQYF
TRBV20-1,.,TRBJ2-1,CSAPVGGSSYNEQFF
TRBV4-1,.,TRBJ1-4,CASSQVGGRGEKLFF
TRBV7-2,.,TRBJ2-1,CASSSLQYEQFF
TRBV5-4,.,TRBJ2-5,CASSLGLAGRETQYF
TRBV2,.,TRBJ1-2,CASSEGSKPYGYTF
TRBV10-3,.,TRBJ2-3,CAITRGPPDTQYF
TRBV18,.,TRBJ2-3,CASSTMPLGGAGTDTQYF
TRBV7-9,.,TRBJ2-5,CASSFEDRGLQETQYF
TRBV12-3/TRBV12-4,.,TRBJ2-3,CASSPGPATDTQYF